The next 15 T cell receptor beta chains were all read from a single sample in a study of blood T cell repertoires in COVID-19. Here immunoSEQ multiplex PCR was the method, and the copy in TCRdb shows in-frame clones only, minus some. The table includes 250,000 to 350,000 clones, around 83% detected once. The sequenced material came from peripheral blood. The receptors here all came from a woman aged 45-59 years with acute or convalescent COVID-19.

The rearrangement uses TRBV9 and TRBJ1-1; TRBD1 might be the D (5 bases). The CDR3 totals 14 residues. Trimming took 2 bases from V and 2 from J, leaving 10 bases between them. Germline-derived CDR1 and CDR2 are SGDLS and YYNGEE. CDR3 DNA sequence: TGTGCCAGCAGCGTCTCGGGGGACAACACTGAAGCTTTCTTT. The encoded protein is CASSVSGDNTEAFF.

V and J are TRBV5-1 and TRBJ2-1, with 16 positions matching TRBD2. The CDR3 has 15 amino acids. J gave up 7 bases and V 4 bases, and 2 bases lay outside the gene matches. The V gene's germline CDR1 is SGHRS and CDR2 YFSETQ. The chain's CDR3 is CASSPGLAGGNEQFF. CDR3 nucleotides: TGCGCCAGCAGCCCGGGACTAGCGGGGGGGAATGAGCAGTTCTTC.

The chain links TRBV19 to TRBJ1-5; perhaps TRBD1 as D (6 bases). With 3 bases removed from V and 3 bases from J, the gap between germline ends came to 12 bases. The germline gives CDR1 LNHDA, CDR2 SQIVND (reference sequence). This CDR3 is 15 amino acids long. The CDR3 sequence is CASSMAGGVNQPQHF. DNA for the CDR3: TGTGCCAGTAGTATGGCGGGGGGCGTCAATCAGCCCCAGCATTTT.

This clone turned up a few times. The gene calls are TRBV19 and TRBJ1-2; no clear D. V lost 3 bases and J lost 6, with 11 bases in between. CDR3 length equals 13 residues. Germline V gene sequence: CDR1 LNHDA, CDR2 SQIVND (reference sequence). CDR3: CASSIPAVDGYTF. The CDR3 nucleotides read TGTGCCAGTAGTATTCCGGCGGTGGATGGCTACACCTTC.

The chain is built from TRBV5-6 and TRBJ2-3; 7 bases line up with TRBD1. The trim removed 0 bases at V and 2 bases at J, leaving 3 bases unmatched. This CDR3 contains 15 residues. Germline V CDR1 and CDR2: SGHDT, YYEEEE. This CDR3 is CASSLDRGFTDTQYF. The CDR3, as DNA: TGTGCCAGCAGCTTGGACAGGGGATTCACAGATACGCAGTATTTT. Filled out from reference TRBV5-6 and TRBJ2-3, the complete variable domain reads DAGVTQSPTHLIKTRGQQVTLRCSPKSGHDTVSWYQQALGQGPQFIFQYYEEEERQRGNFPDRFSGHQFPNYSSELNVNALLLGDSALYLCASSLDRGFTDTQYFGPGTRLTVL.

This clone was detected a few times. The rearrangement links TRBV7-2 to TRBJ2-2; TRBD2 matches 7 bases. The CDR3 is made up of 16 amino acids. V shed 5 bases and J 5 bases; nucleotides not matched to a gene: 11. CDR1 SGHTA and CDR2 FQGNSA come from the germline V gene. The CDR3: CASSRERGGQTGELFF. The CDR3 bases are TGTGCCAGCAGCCGCGAGCGGGGAGGGCAAACCGGGGAGCTGTTTTTT.

This rearrangement joins TRBV29-1 to TRBJ1-3; D remains ambiguous. This CDR3 is built from 13 residues. V was pared by 2 bases and J by 2 bases, with 7 bases between. The V gene's germline CDR1 is SQVTM and CDR2 ANQGSEA. The DNA for the CDR3 is TGCAGCGTTGAACCAGGCCCTGGAAACACCATATATTTT. The encoded protein is CSVEPGPGNTIYF.

This chain links TRBV6-2 or TRBV6-3 with TRBJ2-1, with 10 positions matching TRBD2. Unmatched junction bases numbered 2, after V lost 2 bases and J lost 4 bases. The CDR3 contains 15 residues. CDR1 is MNHEY, CDR2 SVGEGT, per germline. CDR3 coding DNA: TGTGCCAGCAGTTACGGACTAGCGGAGTACAATGAGCAGTTCTTC. Protein product: CASSYGLAEYNEQFF.

The V and J genes are TRBV4-3 and TRBJ1-4; a possible D gene is TRBD1 (6 bases). The V gene's germline CDR1 is LGHNA and CDR2 YSLEER. The CDR3 runs 14 residues. Between the trimmed V and J ends, which lost 4 bases and 8 bases, there was a span of 14 bases. In DNA, the CDR3 is TGCGCCAGCAGCCCCCGGCAGGGGCGGGAAAAACTGTTTTTT. Protein sequence: CASSPRQGREKLFF.

This chain connects TRBV6-6 to TRBJ1-6; 10 nucleotides agree with TRBD1. The CDR3 is made up of 16 amino acids. V shed 5 bases and J 10 bases; nucleotides not matched to a gene: 11. The germline V gene has CDR1 MNHNY and CDR2 SVGAGI (reference sequence). The CDR3 coding sequence is TGTGCCAGCAGTCGCGGGACAGGGGCCCTTGAATCACCCCTCCACTTT. This encodes CASSRGTGALESPLHF.

J is TRBJ1-2 and V is TRBV10-3; TRBD1 matches 8 bases. Germline CDR1 ENHRY, CDR2 SYGVKD. J was trimmed by 2 bases and V by 7 bases; bases with no gene match: 3. This CDR3 has 13 residues. The CDR3 DNA sequence: TGTGCCATCAAGGGGACAGGCAACTATGGCTACACCTTC. Its protein is CAIKGTGNYGYTF.

This rearrangement joins TRBV7-2 to TRBJ2-2; a weak D match, TRBD1 (5 bases). The CDR3 runs 16 residues. The germline gives CDR1 SGHTA, CDR2 FQGNSA. V was cut by 8 bases and J by 1 base, with 17 bases left in between. The CDR3 loop reads CASGPRALENTGELFF. The CDR3 nucleotides are TGTGCCAGCGGACCCAGGGCCCTAGAGAACACCGGGGAGCTGTTTTTT.

The chain is built from TRBV11-3 and TRBJ1-1; no definite D call. With 2 bases removed from V and 0 bases from J, the gap between germline ends came to 13 bases. This CDR3 spans 16 amino acids. Per the germline V gene, CDR1 is SGHNT and CDR2 is YENEEA. In nucleotides, the CDR3 is TGTGCCAGCAGCTTACTCCCCCGGGTCTTGAACACTGAAGCTTTCTTT. Protein sequence: CASSLLPRVLNTEAFF.

The V call is TRBV28, the J call TRBJ1-5, with D maybe TRBD1 (5 bases). With 3 bases removed from V and 1 base from J, the gap between germline ends came to 10 bases. The germline V gene has CDR1 MDHEN and CDR2 SYDVKM. This CDR3 is built from 15 residues. The CDR3, as DNA: TGTGCCAGCAGTTTGGGGGGAGAAAGCAATCAGCCCCAGCATTTT. Translating gives CASSLGGESNQPQHF.

The J gene is TRBJ1-5, the V gene TRBV30, with D uncertain. This CDR3 has 17 amino acids. Germline values: CDR1 GTSNPN, CDR2 SVGIG (reference sequence). Trimming shortened V by 0 bases and J by 1 base, and 16 bases separated the two germline ends. CDR3 residues: CAWSVSTDGWSNQPQHF. The CDR3 DNA is TGTGCCTGGAGTGTGTCTACAGATGGCTGGAGCAATCAGCCCCAGCATTTT.